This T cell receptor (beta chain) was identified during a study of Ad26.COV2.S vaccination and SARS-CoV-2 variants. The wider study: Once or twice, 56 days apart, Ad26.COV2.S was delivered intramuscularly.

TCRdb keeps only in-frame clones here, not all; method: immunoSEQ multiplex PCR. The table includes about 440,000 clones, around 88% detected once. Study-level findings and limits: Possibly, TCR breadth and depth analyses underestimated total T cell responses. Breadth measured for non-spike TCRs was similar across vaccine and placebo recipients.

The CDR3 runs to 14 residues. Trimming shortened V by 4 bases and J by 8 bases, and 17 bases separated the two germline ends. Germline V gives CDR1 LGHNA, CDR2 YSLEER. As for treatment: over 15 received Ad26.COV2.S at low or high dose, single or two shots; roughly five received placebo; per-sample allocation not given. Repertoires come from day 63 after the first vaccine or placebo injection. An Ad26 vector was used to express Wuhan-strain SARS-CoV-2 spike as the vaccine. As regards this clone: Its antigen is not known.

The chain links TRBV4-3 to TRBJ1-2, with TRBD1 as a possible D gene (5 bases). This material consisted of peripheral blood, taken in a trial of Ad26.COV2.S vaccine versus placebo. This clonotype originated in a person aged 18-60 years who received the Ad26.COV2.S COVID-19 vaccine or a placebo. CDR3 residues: CASSPVGTVRGYTF. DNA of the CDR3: TGCGCCAGCAGCCCGGTGGGGACGGTGAGGGGCTACACCTTC.